The subject of this entry is one T cell receptor beta chain. The sample originates from a study of a mutant IDH1 vaccine in newly diagnosed glioma. On the study more broadly: Males made up approximately 60% and females approximately 38% of treated patients, whose mean age was around 40 years. Therapy received beforehand was radiotherapy, temozolomide, or both, with most patients given both.

Time point defined: baseline, week 1 (first vaccination visit). Treatment specified: pre-vaccination baseline after standard-of-care therapy. Patients carried new grade 3 or 4 IDH1-mutant astrocytomas lacking nuclear ATRX. Trimming shortened V by 5 bases and J by 0 bases, and 13 bases separated the two germline ends. The CDR3 is made up of 15 amino acids. CDR1 is SGHVS and CDR2 is FQNEAQ in the germline V gene. TCRdb's table, derived via immunoSEQ multiplex PCR, lists solely in-frame clones and lacks some. Of about 54,000 clones in the sample, 65% to 85% were seen once. The chain employs TRBV7-8 and TRBJ1-1; D is uncertain. This sequence was found in a young man with glioma. This specimen was PBMCs, taken from a glioma patient treated with radiotherapy, temozolomide or both. DNA of the CDR3: TGTGCCAGCAGCCCGCAGTGGAAGATGAACACTGAAGCTTTCTTT. As protein: CASSPQWKMNTEAFF.